These 7 T cell receptor beta chains came from one sample sequenced in a study of blood T cell repertoires in COVID-19. Generated by immunoSEQ multiplex PCR, the TCRdb table keeps only in-frame clones and is missing some. The sample includes roughly 60,000 clones, just under 75% of them seen just once. The sample consisted of peripheral blood. Receptor source: a woman aged 70-85 years with COVID-19, enrolled during active disease.

The rearrangement links TRBV6-5 to TRBJ2-6, with unresolved D. This CDR3 comprises 14 residues. The V gene's germline CDR1 is MNHEY and CDR2 SVGAGI. V was pared by 8 bases and J by 0 bases, with 8 bases between. The CDR3 nucleotides read TGTGCCAGCTGGTCCTACTCTGGGGCCAACGTCCTGACTTTC. Translating gives CASWSYSGANVLTF.

The chain is built from TRBV7-8 and TRBJ2-6; the match to TRBD1 covers 7 bases. The V gene's germline CDR1 is SGHVS and CDR2 FQNEAQ. The CDR3 covers 20 residues. Unmatched junction bases numbered 12, after V lost 1 base and J lost 0 bases. CDR3 residues: CASSLGTGQLMISGANVLTF. The CDR3 nucleotides are TGTGCCAGCAGCTTAGGAACGGGACAGCTTATGATCTCTGGGGCCAACGTCCTGACTTTC.

This chain links TRBV7-2 with TRBJ2-5; 7 bases agree with TRBD2. The CDR3 contains 15 residues. Germline lookup yields CDR1 SGHTA and CDR2 FQGNSA. V dropped 4 bases and J dropped 7; count of bases not matched to a gene: 12. CDR3 bases: TGTGCCAGCAGCTCGGAGCGGGGCCCCGGGGGGACCCAGTACTTC. Amino acids: CASSSERGPGGTQYF.

The V gene is TRBV6-2 or TRBV6-3, the J gene TRBJ2-2; no clear D gene. The CDR3 has 14 residues. Germline V gene data show CDR1 as MNHEY and CDR2 as SVGEGT. With 1 base removed from V and 1 base from J, the gap between germline ends came to 4 bases. The CDR3 spells CASSYFRNTGELFF. The CDR3 nucleotides read TGTGCCAGCAGTTACTTTCGGAACACCGGGGAGCTGTTTTTT.

The chain combines TRBV3-1 (or the pseudogene TRBV3-2) with TRBJ2-1; 7 bases match TRBD2. V shed 3 bases and J 6 bases; nucleotides not matched to a gene: 5. The CDR3 loop spans 14 amino acids. Germline assignment: CDR1 LGHDT and CDR2 YNNKEL (reference sequence). The CDR3 nucleotides read TGTGCCAGCAGCCATACTAGCGAGACCAATGAGCAGTTCTTC. Residues: CASSHTSETNEQFF.

This chain joins TRBV19 and TRBJ1-2, with 7 bases identical to TRBD1. The CDR3 is 12 amino acids. J was trimmed by 3 bases and V by 7 bases; bases with no gene match: 2. Looked up from germline, CDR1 is LNHDA and CDR2 is SQIVND (reference sequence). This CDR3 reads CASMGTDYGYTF. The CDR3 region has the DNA TGTGCCAGTATGGGGACAGACTATGGCTACACCTTC.

The rearrangement links TRBV7-2 to TRBJ1-2; 9 nucleotides line up with TRBD1. Germline lookup yields CDR1 SGHTA and CDR2 FQGNSA. The CDR3 loop spans 13 amino acids. V shed 5 bases, J shed 8 bases, and the junction held 6 bases outside the gene matches. The DNA for the CDR3 is TGTGCCAGCAGCGGGGGACAGGGCTTAGGCTACACCTTC. Its protein is CASSGGQGLGYTF. The full variable domain, in which reference TRBV7-2 and TRBJ1-2 provide the parts outside the CDR3, is GAGVSQSPSNKVTEKGKDVELRCDPISGHTALYWYRQSLGQGLEFLIYFQGNSAPDKSGLPSDRFSAERTGGSVSTLTIQRTQQEDSAVYLCASSGGQGLGYTFGSGTRLTVV.